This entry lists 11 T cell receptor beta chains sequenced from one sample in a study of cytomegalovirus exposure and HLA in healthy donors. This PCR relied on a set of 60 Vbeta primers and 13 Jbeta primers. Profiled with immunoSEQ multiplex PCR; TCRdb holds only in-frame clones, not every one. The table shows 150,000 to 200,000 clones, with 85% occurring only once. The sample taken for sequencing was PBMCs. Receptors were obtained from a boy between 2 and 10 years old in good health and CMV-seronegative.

CDR3 sequence: CASSGTGAYEQYV. The CDR3 nucleotides are TGTGCCAGCAGTGGGACAGGGGCCTACGAGCAGTACGTC. This chain connects TRBV2 to TRBJ2-7; TRBD1 matches 9 bases. Germline lookup yields CDR1 SNHLY and CDR2 FYNNEI. V lost 4 bases to trimming and J lost 2 bases; unmatched junction nucleotides: 0. The CDR3 spans 13 residues.

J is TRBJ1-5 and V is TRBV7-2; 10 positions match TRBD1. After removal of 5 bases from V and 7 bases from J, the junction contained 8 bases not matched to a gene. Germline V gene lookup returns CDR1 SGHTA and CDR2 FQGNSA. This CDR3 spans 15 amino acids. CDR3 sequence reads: CASSAFDRGPQPQHF. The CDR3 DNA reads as TGTGCCAGCAGCGCCTTCGACAGGGGGCCACAGCCCCAGCATTTT.

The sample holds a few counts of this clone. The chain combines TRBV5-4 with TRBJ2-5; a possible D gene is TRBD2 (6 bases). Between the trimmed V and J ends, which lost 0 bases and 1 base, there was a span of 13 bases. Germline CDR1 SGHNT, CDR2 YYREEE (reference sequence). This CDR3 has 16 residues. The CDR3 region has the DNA TGTGCCAGCAGCTTGGTTAGCGGCCTTGCCCAAGAGACCCAGTACTTC. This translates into CASSLVSGLAQETQYF.

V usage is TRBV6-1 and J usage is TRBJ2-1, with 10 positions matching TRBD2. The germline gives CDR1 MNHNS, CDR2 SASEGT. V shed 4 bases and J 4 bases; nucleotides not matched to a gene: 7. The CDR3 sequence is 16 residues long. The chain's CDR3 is CASSATLAGKYNEQFF. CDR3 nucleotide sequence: TGTGCCAGCAGTGCAACACTAGCGGGGAAGTACAATGAGCAGTTCTTC.

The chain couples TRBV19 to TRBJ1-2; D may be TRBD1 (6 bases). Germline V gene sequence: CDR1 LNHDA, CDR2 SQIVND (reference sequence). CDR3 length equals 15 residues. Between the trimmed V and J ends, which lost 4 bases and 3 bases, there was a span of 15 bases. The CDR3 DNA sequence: TGTGCCAGTAGTAGAATCAGGGGTCGAGACTATGGCTACACCTTC. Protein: CASSRIRGRDYGYTF.

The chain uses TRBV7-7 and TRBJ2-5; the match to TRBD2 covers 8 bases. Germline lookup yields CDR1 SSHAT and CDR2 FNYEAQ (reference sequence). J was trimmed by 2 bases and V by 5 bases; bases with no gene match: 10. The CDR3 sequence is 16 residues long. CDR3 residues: CASSSVAGGLQETQYF. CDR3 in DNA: TGTGCCAGCAGCAGCGTGGCGGGGGGTCTTCAAGAGACCCAGTACTTC.

CDR3 sequence: CSGRRPSGNIQYF. CDR3 sequence (DNA): TGCAGCGGGCGGAGACCCTCCGGTAACATTCAGTACTTC. The V and J genes are TRBV29-1 and TRBJ2-4; D gene uncertain. Trimming pared 7 bases from V and 7 bases from J, leaving 17 bases between. CDR3 size: 13 residues. Germline assignment: CDR1 SQVTM and CDR2 ANQGSEA.

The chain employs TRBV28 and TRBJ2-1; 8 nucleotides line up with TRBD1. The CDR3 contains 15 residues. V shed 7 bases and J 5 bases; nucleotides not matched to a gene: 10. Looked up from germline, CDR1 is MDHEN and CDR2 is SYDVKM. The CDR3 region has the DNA TGTGCCAGCAACCCTTCCGGGACAGGCGACAATGAGCAGTTCTTC. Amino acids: CASNPSGTGDNEQFF.

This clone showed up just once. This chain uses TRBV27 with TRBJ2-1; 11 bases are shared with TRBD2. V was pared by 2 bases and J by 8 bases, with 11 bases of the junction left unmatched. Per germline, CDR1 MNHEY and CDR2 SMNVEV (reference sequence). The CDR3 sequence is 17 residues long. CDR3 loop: CASSLSRSSGRGYEQFF. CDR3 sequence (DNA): TGTGCCAGCAGTTTAAGTCGTAGTAGCGGGAGGGGCTATGAGCAGTTCTTC.

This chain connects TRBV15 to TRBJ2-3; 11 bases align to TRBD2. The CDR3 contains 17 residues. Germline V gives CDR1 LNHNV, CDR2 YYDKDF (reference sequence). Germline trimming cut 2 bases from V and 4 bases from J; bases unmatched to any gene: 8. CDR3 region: CATSRIELAGAADTQYF. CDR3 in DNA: TGTGCCACCAGCAGAATCGAACTAGCGGGGGCAGCAGATACGCAGTATTTT.

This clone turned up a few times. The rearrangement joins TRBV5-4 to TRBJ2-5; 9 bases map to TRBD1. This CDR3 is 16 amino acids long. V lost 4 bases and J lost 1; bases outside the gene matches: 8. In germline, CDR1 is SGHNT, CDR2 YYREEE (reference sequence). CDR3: CASSPGRDRVQETQYF. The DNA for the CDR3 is TGTGCCAGCAGCCCCGGCCGGGACAGGGTCCAAGAGACCCAGTACTTC.